Listed below are T cell receptor beta chains from one sample, sequenced in a study of graft-versus-host responses after intestinal transplantation. Their cognate antigens are unknown. Clones were sequenced by immunoSEQ multiplex PCR, and TCRdb holds only the in-frame ones, with some missing. The sample has more than 85,000 clones, just under 95% seen once. Specimen: unstimulated CD8+ T cells sorted from spleen or lymph node cells, collected before transplant. These receptors were collected from a human donor who was the organ donor for an intestinal transplant. Both conserved end residues are part of each CDR3. Each record gives: D gene, J gene, clone size, V gene, CDR3 DNA, CDR3 protein. The D gene is left open where the match is weak. Size values are once, few and many counts, or a class for expanded clones, and some rows have none.

>NA|TRBJ1-1|NA|TRBV9
TGTGCCAGCAGCGGAGTCAGGGAAGAAGCTTTCTTT
CASSGVREEAFF
>NA|TRBJ1-5|NA|TRBV28
TGTGCCAGCAGCCCTCTGCGGGGCTTAGCAGGCAATCAGCCCCAGCATTTT
CASSPLRGLAGNQPQHF
>TRBD1|TRBJ2-1|NA|TRBV28
TGTGCCAGCAGTTTAGAAGGTTCAGAACAGGGGGCTCAGTACTACAATGAGCAGTTCTTC
CASSLEGSEQGAQYYNEQFF
>NA|TRBJ2-3|NA|TRBV29-1
TGCAGCGTTGAAGATACCCCAACGTCCTTCCTTGGAGACACAGATACGCAGTATTTT
CSVEDTPTSFLGDTDTQYF
>NA|TRBJ2-7|few|TRBV6-8
TGTGCCAGCAGTCGTACCAACCGGGACAGCAGCTGTGGGGGGAGAAGGTACGAGCAGTACTTC
CASSRTNRDSSCGGRRYEQYF
>NA|TRBJ1-2|NA|TRBV27
TGTGCCAGCAGCTATCAAGGGAGCGACATCGCCTCGTATGGCTACACCTTC
CASSYQGSDIASYGYTF
>NA|TRBJ2-6|NA|TRBV5-1
TGCGCCAGCAGCCCAAAACCCCCCTCTGACATCTCTGGGGCCAACGTCCTGACTTTC
CASSPKPPSDISGANVLTF
>TRBD2|TRBJ2-2|NA|TRBV10-1
TGCGCCAGCAGTGACAAAAAGATTAGCGGGAGGGCCCCCGGGGAGCTGTTTTTT
CASSDKKISGRAPGELFF
>NA|TRBJ2-3|once|TRBV19
TGTGCCAGTAGTATCTTGGGGGGGGGCAGCACAGATACGCAGTATTTT
CASSILGGGSTDTQYF
>TRBD1|TRBJ2-7|NA|TRBV19
TGTGCCAGTAGCGTGGGACAGGGGGGCTACGAGCAGTACTTC
CASSVGQGGYEQYF
>TRBD1|TRBJ1-3|few|TRBV2
TGTGCCAGCAGTGTACAGGGGGCGGACACCATATATTTT
CASSVQGADTIYF
>TRBD1|TRBJ2-3|NA|TRBV7-4
TGTGCCAGCAGCTCCCAAACCGGGACAGGGAGCACAGATACGCAGTATTTT
CASSSQTGTGSTDTQYF
>NA|TRBJ1-4|few|TRBV10-3
TGTGCCATCAGCTACAAGGGGTTGAATGAAAAACTGTTTTTT
CAISYKGLNEKLFF
>NA|TRBJ2-7|once|TRBV10-3
TGTGCCATCACGCAGTCCTCTTCCTACGAGCAGTACTTC
CAITQSSSYEQYF
>NA|TRBJ2-7|NA|TRBV28
TGTGCCAGCAAGCCGCGGGCGGGCTTCTACGAGCAGTACTTC
CASKPRAGFYEQYF
>NA|TRBJ1-4|NA|TRBV5-1
TGCGCCAGCAGCTTGATGGGGAGTCGTGAAAAACTGTTTTTT
CASSLMGSREKLFF
>NA|TRBJ2-5|once|TRBV25-1
TGTGCCAGCAGTGAATACGAGGGAGAGACCCAGTACTTC
CASSEYEGETQYF
>TRBD1|TRBJ1-2|NA|TRBV19
TGTGCCAGTAGTATTAAGGGACAGGATGGAAATGGCTACACCTTC
CASSIKGQDGNGYTF
>TRBD1|TRBJ1-5|NA|TRBV28
TGTGCCAGCACCAATTTAAGAAGACGACAGGGGGCCCAGCCCCAGCATTTT
CASTNLRRRQGAQPQHF
>TRBD2|TRBJ2-5|NA|TRBV7-9
TGTGCCAGCAGCTTATGGGTTGGCGGGAGCCAAGAGACCCAGTACTTC
CASSLWVGGSQETQYF
>NA|TRBJ1-1|NA|TRBV2
TGTGCCAGCAGTGAATCGGCCAGGGCTGACACTGAAGCTTTCTTT
CASSESARADTEAFF
>TRBD1|TRBJ2-7|NA|TRBV9
TGTGCCAGCAGCGGGGGGACAGGGTTCCAGTACGAGCAGTACTTC
CASSGGTGFQYEQYF
>TRBD1|TRBJ1-2|NA|TRBV5-5
TGTGCCAGCAGCGAGGGACAGGGAATCTATGGCTACACCTTC
CASSEGQGIYGYTF
>TRBD1|TRBJ2-1|NA|TRBV29-1
TGCAGCGCTTTGGGACAGGGGAATGAGCAGTTCTTC
CSALGQGNEQFF
>NA|TRBJ1-2|NA|TRBV10-2
TGCGCCAGCAGTGAGTCCCGAACAGGGCAAGACTATGGCTACACCTTC
CASSESRTGQDYGYTF
>TRBD1|TRBJ1-2|NA|TRBV4-1
TGCGCCAGCAGCCCCGGGACAGTCTATGGCTACACCTTC
CASSPGTVYGYTF
>NA|TRBJ1-4|NA|TRBV10-3
TGTGCCATCAGTGAGGGTTGGGGGGGGACAAATGAAAAACTGTTTTTT
CAISEGWGGTNEKLFF